Listed here are 26 T cell receptor beta chains from one sample, sequenced in a study of response to subunit inactivated influenza vaccine (dated by TCRdb to the late 2010s). The library came from RT-PCR. Sequencing used an Illumina HiSeq 2500. TCRdb handled the public reads itself, with Q25 trimming in fastp and clone calling in MiXCR, and kept productive beta chains. CDR3 protein sequences are deduplicated, and each keeps its most common genes and DNA. This sample is represented by roughly 760,000 distinct CDR3 sequences; around 20% of them were singletons. The ten top clones hold 10% of the sample. Source: PBMCs from blood, taken roughly 5 days after vaccination. The receptor set was obtained from a man aged 45-65 years who received an inactivated influenza vaccine. Donor details come from another sample of the same person, matched by shared clones.

V and J are TRBV5-1 and TRBJ1-2; D gene uncertain. The ends were cut back, 0 bases at V and 3 bases at J, with 6 bases in the middle. From germline, CDR1 is SGHRS and CDR2 YFSETQ. The CDR3 covers 13 residues. CDR3 amino acids: CASSLAADYGYTF. CDR3 coding DNA: TGCGCCAGCAGCTTGGCCGCAGACTATGGCTACACCTTC.

V is TRBV15 and J is TRBJ2-3; the D call may be TRBD1 or TRBD2 (5 bases each). Looked up from germline, CDR1 is LNHNV and CDR2 is YYDKDF (reference sequence). This CDR3 has 12 residues. Trimming shortened V by 4 bases and J by 9 bases, and 11 bases separated the two germline ends. The CDR3 loop reads CATSINGDTQYF. Here the CDR3 DNA reads TGTGCCACCAGCATTAATGGGGACACGCAGTATTTT.

The chain links TRBV27 to TRBJ2-1, with 13 bases identical to TRBD2. V was clipped by 8 bases and J by 6 bases; unmatched bases: 16. CDR3 length equals 18 residues. From germline, CDR1 is MNHEY and CDR2 SMNVEV (reference sequence). The CDR3 protein is CASGTTPQTSGRGNEQFF. In DNA form, the CDR3 reads TGTGCCAGCGGAACTACACCCCAAACTAGCGGGAGGGGCAATGAGCAGTTCTTC.

J is TRBJ1-2 and V is TRBV30; D is perhaps TRBD1 (6 bases). Per the germline V gene, CDR1 is GTSNPN and CDR2 is SVGIG (reference sequence). V was clipped by 4 bases and J by 13 bases, with 19 bases between them. The CDR3 sequence is 12 residues long. CDR3 region: CAWTGDTGELTF. The CDR3 DNA follows: TGTGCCTGGACAGGGGATACGGGGGAGCTCACCTTC. Based on the CDR3 plus reference TRBV30 and TRBJ1-2, the full variable domain is SQTIHQWPATLVQPVGSPLSLECTVEGTSNPNLYWYRQAAGRGLQLLFYSVGIGQISSEVPQNLSASRPQDRQFILSSKKLLLSDSGFYLCAWTGDTGELTFGSGTRLTVV.

This clonotype was observed a few times. This rearrangement joins TRBV12-3 or TRBV12-4 to TRBJ2-7, with D perhaps matching TRBD1 or TRBD2 (5 bases each). V shed 5 bases and J shed 2 bases, with 16 bases lying between them. This CDR3 region has 15 residues. As DNA, the CDR3 is TGTGCCAGCAGTCCAAGGACACCGGGGCCCTACGAGCAGTACTTC. Residues: CASSPRTPGPYEQYF.

V is TRBV5-1 and J is TRBJ1-6; D is perhaps TRBD1 (5 bases). This CDR3 has 17 residues. The germline gives CDR1 SGHRS, CDR2 YFSETQ. V lost 2 bases and J lost 9, with 21 bases in between. The CDR3: CASSFKPIGGGGSPLHF. CDR3 coding DNA: TGCGCCAGCAGCTTTAAACCCATAGGTGGGGGGGGTTCACCCCTCCACTTT. The complete variable domain, with remaining parts taken from reference TRBV5-1 and TRBJ1-6, reads KAGVTQTPRYLIKTRGQQVTLSCSPISGHRSVSWYQQTPGQGLQFLFEYFSETQRNKGNFPGRFSGRQFSNSRSEMNVSTLELGDSALYLCASSFKPIGGGGSPLHFGNGTRLTVT.

The rearrangement uses TRBV20-1 and TRBJ2-1, with a possible D match to TRBD1 (5 bases). The CDR3 sequence is 14 residues long. Germline V CDR1 and CDR2: DFQATT, SNEGSKA (reference sequence). V lost 0 bases and J lost 3, with 9 bases in between. The CDR3 nucleotides read TGCAGTGCTAGAGACGACAGACACTACAATGAGCAGTTCTTC. Its protein is CSARDDRHYNEQFF.

This clonotype was seen only a few times. DNA for the CDR3: TGCAGTGCTAGAGGTCTAGTAGCGGGACCCCAAGAGACCCAGTACTTC. Protein product: CSARGLVAGPQETQYF. This chain connects TRBV20-1 to TRBJ2-5; 8 bases align to TRBD2. The CDR3 loop spans 16 amino acids. The J segment lost 1 base and the V segment lost 1 base, leaving 8 bases of the junction unmatched. Germline V CDR1 and CDR2: DFQATT, SNEGSKA (reference sequence).

In this sample, this clonotype turned up a few times. CDR3 nucleotides: TGTGCCAGCAGTTTATCAGTCGCATGGCCCAATGAGCAGTTCTTC. It codes for CASSLSVAWPNEQFF. The chain recombines TRBV27 with TRBJ2-1; unclear D gene. Germline CDR1 and CDR2: MNHEY and SMNVEV (reference sequence). The CDR3 extends over 15 amino acids. Trimming shortened V by 0 bases and J by 6 bases, and 12 bases separated the two germline ends.

There are a few counts of this clonotype. V and J are TRBV7-2 and TRBJ2-7; the D is unclear. There are 14 residues in the CDR3. V dropped 1 base and J dropped 0 bases, with 7 bases sitting between them. The germline CDR1 and CDR2 sequences are SGHTA and FQGNSA. The CDR3 DNA is TGTGCCAGCAGCTTAGAGAGGTTCTCCTACGAGCAGTACTTC. It yields the protein CASSLERFSYEQYF.

This clonotype was seen only a few times. The rearrangement uses TRBV10-3 and TRBJ2-3; 7 positions match TRBD2. CDR1 ENHRY and CDR2 SYGVKD come from the germline V gene. The CDR3 covers 15 residues. J gave up 4 bases and V 7 bases, and 11 bases lay outside the gene matches. CDR3 sequence (DNA): TGTGCCATCAAACCGGGACTATCCCCCCCAGATACGCAGTATTTT. Protein product: CAIKPGLSPPDTQYF.

This clonotype occurred a few times. This rearrangement joins TRBV6-2 or TRBV6-3 to TRBJ2-4; the D gene is possibly TRBD2 (7 bases). Per the germline V gene, CDR1 is MNHEY and CDR2 is SVGEGT. The V gene lost 0 bases and the J gene lost 0 bases, with 15 bases spanning the gap. There are 18 residues in the CDR3. The DNA of the CDR3 is TGTGCCAGCAGTTACTCGATGGCGGGGGCCCTAGCCAAAAACATTCAGTACTTC. As protein: CASSYSMAGALAKNIQYF.

This clonotype was seen only a few times. The J gene is TRBJ2-7, the V gene TRBV5-1; D is possibly TRBD1 (6 bases). V was trimmed by 4 bases and J by 0 bases, leaving 17 bases between them. The CDR3 is 16 amino acids. Germline-derived CDR1 and CDR2 are SGHRS and YFSETQ. The CDR3 protein is CASSVEVQGASYEQYF. The CDR3 DNA reads TGCGCCAGCAGCGTAGAAGTACAGGGTGCCTCCTACGAGCAGTACTTC.

This clonotype occurred a few times. The CDR3 here is CATRPGQSNTEAFF. The DNA for the CDR3 is TGTGCCACCAGACCTGGACAGTCAAACACTGAAGCTTTCTTT. The rearrangement joins TRBV24-1 to TRBJ1-1; weak D call: TRBD1 (6 bases). Germline V gene sequence: CDR1 KGHDR, CDR2 SFDVKD. The CDR3 sequence is 14 residues long. Trimming shortened V by 7 bases and J by 2 bases, and 13 bases separated the two germline ends.

This clonotype was detected a few times. This chain joins TRBV20-1 and TRBJ2-7; D may be TRBD2 (5 bases). CDR3 length: 14 amino acids. V dropped 5 bases and J dropped 4 bases, with 18 bases sitting between them. Germline assignment: CDR1 DFQATT and CDR2 SNEGSKA (reference sequence). The CDR3 loop reads CSARLKGREYEQYF. CDR3 DNA: TGCAGTGCTCGGTTAAAAGGACGGGAATACGAGCAGTACTTC.

The table lists this clonotype with a few counts. The rearrangement links TRBV15 to TRBJ2-7; weak D call: TRBD2 (5 bases). Trimming cost V 4 bases and J 3 bases, with 10 bases left between them. The CDR3 length is 13 residues. The germline CDR1 and CDR2 sequences are LNHNV and YYDKDF (reference sequence). CDR3 loop: CATSKGLLYEQYF. The CDR3 coding sequence is TGTGCCACCAGCAAAGGACTCCTCTACGAGCAGTACTTC.

This clonotype was found a few times. This sequence joins TRBV5-1 and TRBJ2-3, with unresolved D. The V end was cut by 7 bases, the J end by 0 bases, with 12 bases between. The CDR3 is 14 amino acids. Germline V lookup: CDR1 SGHRS, CDR2 YFSETQ. For the CDR3, the DNA is TGCGCCAGCTCGAACGTCGGTAGCACAGATACGCAGTATTTT. This translates into CASSNVGSTDTQYF.

This clonotype has more than one count but fewer than ten. The V gene is TRBV20-1, the J gene TRBJ2-7; maybe TRBD1 (5 bases). The CDR3 runs 16 residues. The germline gives CDR1 DFQATT, CDR2 SNEGSKA (reference sequence). Between the trimmed V and J ends, which lost 3 bases and 0 bases, there was a span of 18 bases. In DNA, the CDR3 is TGCAGTGCTAGGGACCCGGAAAGGGGCGCCTCCTACGAGCAGTACTTC. It encodes CSARDPERGASYEQYF.

There are a few counts of this clonotype. This chain connects TRBV12-3 or TRBV12-4 to TRBJ2-2; no clear D gene. The V end was cut by 6 bases, the J end by 6 bases, with 17 bases between. The CDR3 length is 15 residues. DNA of the CDR3: TGTGCCAGCAGCTCCGCGGCCCCGGGTCCCGGGGAGCTGTTTTTT. Translated, it gives CASSSAAPGPGELFF.

The genes are TRBV7-9 and TRBJ2-3; 9 bases fit TRBD2. After removal of 5 bases from V and 5 bases from J, the junction contained 5 bases not matched to a gene. CDR1 is SEHNR, CDR2 FQNEAQ, per germline (reference sequence). The CDR3 length is 14 residues. The CDR3 here is CASSRAGGVDTQYF. Here the CDR3 DNA reads TGTGCCAGCAGCCGAGCGGGGGGCGTAGATACGCAGTATTTT.

J is TRBJ2-7 and V is TRBV9; tentatively, D is TRBD2 (5 bases). V lost 1 base and J lost 5, with 16 bases in between. The CDR3 has 15 amino acids. Germline V CDR1 and CDR2: SGDLS, YYNGEE. The CDR3 coding sequence is TGTGCCAGCAGCGTATATGGGATAGTGGAGGACGAGCAGTACTTC. It yields the protein CASSVYGIVEDEQYF.

V is TRBV2 and J is TRBJ2-2; 7 bases are shared with TRBD2. Germline-derived CDR1 and CDR2 are SNHLY and FYNNEI. The CDR3 extends over 16 amino acids. J lost 0 bases, V lost 5 bases, and 6 bases had no gene match. Written as DNA, the CDR3 is TGTGCCAGCAGTCAAGGGGCGGGGGCGAACACCGGGGAGCTGTTTTTT. It specifies CASSQGAGANTGELFF.

This chain joins TRBV29-1 and TRBJ2-7, with no clear D. The CDR3 runs to 13 residues. Trimming took off 4 bases at V and 1 base at J, with 11 bases between the two ends. Per germline, CDR1 SQVTM and CDR2 ANQGSEA. CDR3 protein: CSVAAGLSYEQYF. Here the CDR3 DNA reads TGCAGCGTTGCGGCAGGATTATCCTACGAGCAGTACTTC.

This clonotype was observed a handful of times. The chain combines TRBV27 with TRBJ1-2; TRBD1 might be the D (6 bases). V was cut by 5 bases and J by 4 bases, with 20 bases left in between. The CDR3 is 16 amino acids. Germline assignment: CDR1 MNHEY and CDR2 SMNVEV (reference sequence). In DNA, the CDR3 is TGTGCCAGCAGTCAGGGACGAGGGGGTGATGGCTATGGCTACACCTTC. Translation: CASSQGRGGDGYGYTF.

This chain joins TRBV7-2 and TRBJ2-3, with D hard to call. V was trimmed by 3 bases and J by 2 bases, leaving 12 bases between them. Germline V CDR1 and CDR2: SGHTA, FQGNSA. The CDR3 totals 15 residues. The CDR3 here is CASSFPSRYTDTQYF. CDR3 sequence (DNA): TGTGCCAGCAGCTTTCCGTCCCGATACACAGATACGCAGTATTTT.

In this sample, this clonotype turned up a few times. The gene calls are TRBV5-1 and TRBJ1-1; D call uncertain. CDR1 and CDR2 from the germline V gene are SGHRS and YFSETQ. V was pared by 4 bases and J by 5 bases, with 9 bases between. The CDR3 contains 12 residues. The CDR3 loop reads CASSNTVTEAFF. The CDR3 region has the DNA TGCGCCAGCAGCAATACAGTGACTGAAGCTTTCTTT.